The 11 T cell receptor beta chains presented below share a single source sample, sequenced in a study of T cells in Graves' hyperthyroidism and ophthalmopathy. The investigators amplified TCR beta CDR3 regions from RNA transcripts. The HTBI primer set served for first-round RT-PCR of the TCR CDR3. MiXCR, run by TCRdb on the multiplex PCR reads, gives a single entry per CDR3 protein. The table shows about 620,000 distinct CDR3 sequences, with 15% to 20% occurring only once. The sample comprised blood. These receptors were taken from a woman in her 30s with Graves' hyperthyroidism.

This clonotype was counted many times. The rearrangement links TRBV3-1 to TRBJ2-2; D possibly uses TRBD1 or TRBD2 (5 bases each). This CDR3 has 14 amino acids. CDR1 LGHDT and CDR2 YNNKEL come from the germline V gene (reference sequence). V was clipped by 11 bases and J by 7 bases, with 20 bases between them. Written as DNA, the CDR3 is TGTGCCTCCACTAGGGGAGCATTGGACGGGGAGCTGTTTTTT. It specifies CASTRGALDGELFF.

The V gene is TRBV27, the J gene TRBJ2-7; TRBD1 or TRBD2 may be the D gene (5 bases each). V was clipped by 6 bases and J by 3 bases, with 15 bases between them. This CDR3 comprises 14 residues. From germline, CDR1 is MNHEY and CDR2 SMNVEV (reference sequence). CDR3 sequence reads: CASRGVGAFYEQYF. The CDR3 DNA follows: TGTGCCAGCAGGGGTGTCGGGGCCTTCTACGAGCAGTACTTC.

This clonotype showed up many times. The chain recombines TRBV28 with TRBJ2-7; no firm D call. This CDR3 has 13 residues. Germline loops: CDR1 MDHEN, CDR2 SYDVKM. V dropped 2 bases and J dropped 5 bases, with 10 bases sitting between them. Here the CDR3 reads CASSLDGRDEQYF. CDR3 sequence (DNA): TGTGCCAGCAGTTTAGATGGTAGGGACGAGCAGTACTTC. Supplemented by reference TRBV28 and TRBJ2-7, the full variable domain reads DVKVTQSSRYLVKRTGEKVFLECVQDMDHENMFWYRQDPGLGLRLIYFSYDVKMKEKGDIPEGYSVSREKKERFSLILESASTNQTSMYLCASSLDGRDEQYFGPGTRLTVT.

At least ten counts were recorded for this clonotype. The CDR3 spells CASSPRLAGTFQFF. The CDR3 DNA follows: TGTGCCAGCAGTCCACGACTAGCAGGGACGTTTCAGTTCTTC. The chain has TRBV28 and TRBJ2-1; 7 bases fit TRBD2. The CDR3 runs to 14 residues. The V and J ends lost 5 bases and 13 bases, in that order; junction bases with no gene match: 14. Per the germline V gene, CDR1 is MDHEN and CDR2 is SYDVKM.

There are many counts of this clonotype. The chain joins TRBV12-3 or TRBV12-4 to TRBJ1-2, with D perhaps TRBD1 (6 bases). The CDR3 has 14 residues. The germline V and J ends were trimmed by 10 bases and 8 bases, with 23 bases remaining between them. The CDR3 DNA reads TGTGCCACCCAAATTTGGCGGGGGGCGGGGGGCTACACCTTC. Protein product: CATQIWRGAGGYTF.

This clonotype was detected only a few times. This clone may be a read error of a much larger clone one base away. DNA of the CDR3: TGTGCCAGCAGCGCCGTTCTAAGGGACGGATCCTACGAGCAGTTCTTC. It encodes CASSAVLRDGSYEQFF. This chain uses TRBV7-8 with TRBJ2-7; the D gene could be TRBD1 or TRBD2 (5 bases each). The J call may be faulty, since TRBJ2-1 better matches the DNA end. This CDR3 spans 16 amino acids. CDR1 is SGHVS, CDR2 FQNEAQ, per germline.

This clonotype has ten or more counts. The J gene is TRBJ2-7, the V gene TRBV28; tentatively, D is TRBD2 (5 bases). CDR3 length: 15 residues. V lost 5 bases to trimming and J lost 3 bases, with 17 bases between them. Germline CDR1 and CDR2: MDHEN and SYDVKM. Here the CDR3 DNA reads TGTGCCAGCAGTCCTCGAGGACTGTTAAGCTACGAGCAGTACTTC. Translating gives CASSPRGLLSYEQYF. The full variable domain, with the rest looked up from reference TRBV28 and TRBJ2-7, is DVKVTQSSRYLVKRTGEKVFLECVQDMDHENMFWYRQDPGLGLRLIYFSYDVKMKEKGDIPEGYSVSREKKERFSLILESASTNQTSMYLCASSPRGLLSYEQYFGPGTRLTVT.

This clonotype appeared many times. The rearrangement links TRBV28 to TRBJ2-7; 9 bases line up with TRBD2. Germline V gene data show CDR1 as MDHEN and CDR2 as SYDVKM. CDR3 size: 14 residues. V gave up 5 bases and J gave up 4 bases; unmatched junction bases: 6. CDR3: CASSVNGLAYEQYF. As DNA, the CDR3 is TGTGCCAGCAGTGTAAATGGACTAGCGTACGAGCAGTACTTC.

This sequence joins TRBV4-2 and TRBJ1-2, with D unresolved. Looked up from germline, CDR1 is LGHNA and CDR2 is YNFKEQ. Between the trimmed V and J ends, which lost 1 base and 4 bases, there was a span of 7 bases. CDR3 length equals 13 residues. The DNA for the CDR3 is TGTGCCAGCAGCCAAGGGGTTAGCTATGGCTACACCTTC. Translated: CASSQGVSYGYTF.

V usage is TRBV28 and J usage is TRBJ2-5; D is unresolved. The CDR3 covers 13 residues. Germline CDR1 is MDHEN and CDR2 is SYDVKM. V shed 1 base and J shed 5 bases, with 8 bases lying between them. The CDR3 protein is CASSLFIGETQYF. The CDR3 nucleotides read TGTGCCAGCAGTTTATTCATTGGGGAGACCCAGTACTTC.

Only a few counts were recorded for this clonotype. The CDR3 DNA reads as TGTGCCAGCAGCCCAACAGCCGGGACTAACACAGATACGCAGTATTTT. Protein product: CASSPTAGTNTDTQYF. The chain uses TRBV7-3 and TRBJ2-3; 7 nucleotides line up with TRBD2. This CDR3 is built from 16 residues. With V trimmed by 5 bases and J by 2 bases, 10 bases remained unmatched. Germline V CDR1 and CDR2: SGHTA, FQGTGA.